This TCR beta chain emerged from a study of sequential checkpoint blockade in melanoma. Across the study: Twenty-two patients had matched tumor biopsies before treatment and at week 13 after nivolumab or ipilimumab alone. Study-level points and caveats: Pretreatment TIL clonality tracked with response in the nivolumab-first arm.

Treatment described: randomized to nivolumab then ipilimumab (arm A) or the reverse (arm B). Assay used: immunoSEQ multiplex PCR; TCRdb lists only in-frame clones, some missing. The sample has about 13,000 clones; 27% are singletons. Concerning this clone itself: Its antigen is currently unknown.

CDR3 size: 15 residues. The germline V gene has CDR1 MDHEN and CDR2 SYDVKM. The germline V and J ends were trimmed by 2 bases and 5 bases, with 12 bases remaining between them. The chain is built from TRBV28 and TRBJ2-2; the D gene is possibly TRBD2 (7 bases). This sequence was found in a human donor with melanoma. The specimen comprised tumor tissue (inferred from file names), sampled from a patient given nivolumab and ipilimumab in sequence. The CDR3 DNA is TGTGCCAGCAGTTTAGCGGGGGCAGGAACCGGGGAGCTGTTTTTT. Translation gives CASSLAGAGTGELFF.